Below, 11 T cell receptor beta chains from the same sample are listed, as sequenced in a study of PD-L1 blockade in urothelial cancer. The table came from immunoSEQ multiplex PCR; TCRdb's copy has only in-frame clones and leaves some out. The sample yields fewer than 75,000 clones, approximately 81% seen once. The sample here was PBMCs, taken around atezolizumab (anti-PD-L1) treatment. The receptors were sampled from a man between 65 and 85 years old with urothelial cancer.

The chain links TRBV9 to TRBJ2-3; TRBD2 aligns across 11 bases. Germline loops: CDR1 SGDLS, CDR2 YYNGEE. This CDR3 contains 15 residues. Losses at the gene ends were 3 bases for V and 3 bases for J; bases not matched to a gene: 3. The CDR3 sequence: CASSGTSGRTDTQYF. In nucleotides, the CDR3 is TGTGCCAGCAGCGGAACTAGCGGGAGAACAGATACGCAGTATTTT. Together with reference TRBV9 and TRBJ2-3, the CDR3 gives the full variable domain: DSGVTQTPKHLITATGQRVTLRCSPRSGDLSVYWYQQSLDQGLQFLIQYYNGEERAKGNILERFSAQQFPDLHSELNLSSLELGDSALYFCASSGTSGRTDTQYFGPGTRLTVL.

This clone appeared a single time. The genes are TRBV28 and TRBJ1-2, with D possibly being TRBD1 (6 bases). The CDR3 totals 15 residues. Germline V lookup: CDR1 MDHEN, CDR2 SYDVKM. Trimming took off 4 bases at V and 0 bases at J, with 12 bases between the two ends. CDR3: CASSSRDTANYGYTF. In DNA, the CDR3 is TGTGCCAGCAGTTCCAGGGACACAGCTAACTATGGCTACACCTTC.

This clone has a single count. The chain is built from TRBV5-4 and TRBJ2-7; TRBD2 aligns across 8 bases. Trimming took 2 bases from V and 3 from J; bases not matched to a gene: 4. This CDR3 has 14 residues. The germline CDR1 and CDR2 sequences are SGHNT and YYREEE (reference sequence). CDR3 region: CASSLRSGNYEQYF. The CDR3 DNA reads TGTGCCAGCAGCTTACGTAGCGGGAACTACGAGCAGTACTTC.

CDR3 DNA: TGTGCCAGCAGCTTCTCGCAGGGGGCTTCTGGGGCCAACGTCCTGACTTTC. Its protein product is CASSFSQGASGANVLTF. V usage is TRBV7-9 and J usage is TRBJ2-6; 8 bases match TRBD1. Per germline, CDR1 SEHNR and CDR2 FQNEAQ (reference sequence). There are 17 residues in the CDR3. V gave up 3 bases and J gave up 1 base; unmatched junction bases: 5.

The chain carries TRBV4-1 and TRBJ2-7; 7 positions match TRBD2. CDR3 length: 17 residues. Germline CDR1 is MGHRA and CDR2 is YSYEKL. Unmatched junction bases numbered 10, after V lost 0 bases and J lost 2 bases. The CDR3 loop is CASSQDLSAGAPYEQYF. DNA of the CDR3: TGCGCCAGCAGCCAAGATCTGTCGGCGGGAGCCCCCTACGAGCAGTACTTC.

The CDR3 loop is CASSNTGGGNTIYF. The CDR3 bases are TGCGCCAGCAGCAATACAGGGGGCGGAAACACCATATATTTT. The genes are TRBV5-1 and TRBJ1-3; 9 bases line up with TRBD1. This CDR3 region has 14 residues. V lost 4 bases, J lost 4 bases, and 3 bases stayed unmatched. Germline values: CDR1 SGHRS, CDR2 YFSETQ.

The V call is TRBV5-1, the J call TRBJ2-5, with 9 positions matching TRBD2. The J segment lost 2 bases and the V segment lost 3 bases, leaving 8 bases of the junction unmatched. CDR3 length: 16 amino acids. Germline lookup yields CDR1 SGHRS and CDR2 YFSETQ. CDR3 amino acids: CASSSAGGLVQETQYF. In nucleotides, the CDR3 is TGCGCCAGCAGCTCAGCGGGAGGTTTAGTTCAAGAGACCCAGTACTTC.

V gene TRBV28 combines with J gene TRBJ2-3; D gene uncertain. The V end lost 7 bases, the J end lost 4 bases, and 9 bases lay between the germline ends. The germline gives CDR1 MDHEN, CDR2 SYDVKM. CDR3 length: 12 amino acids. The CDR3 region has the DNA TGTGCCAGCACTACCTTGGCAGATACGCAGTATTTT. Its protein product is CASTTLADTQYF.

V and J are TRBV5-4 and TRBJ2-7; 10 nucleotides agree with TRBD2. Germline CDR1 SGHNT, CDR2 YYREEE (reference sequence). J gave up 2 bases and V 4 bases, and 9 bases lay outside the gene matches. The CDR3 sequence is 16 residues long. The CDR3 DNA reads as TGTGCCAGCAGCGAAAGGACTAGCGGAGGGCCCTACGAGCAGTACTTC. This encodes CASSERTSGGPYEQYF.

The rearrangement uses TRBV7-8 and TRBJ2-7; 7 nucleotides line up with TRBD1. V dropped 5 bases and J dropped 2; count of bases not matched to a gene: 6. The germline CDR1 and CDR2 sequences are SGHVS and FQNEAQ. This CDR3 contains 14 residues. CDR3 in amino acids: CASSQAGGTYEQYF. The CDR3 DNA reads as TGTGCCAGCAGCCAGGCAGGGGGTACCTACGAGCAGTACTTC. The variable domain in full, completed from reference TRBV7-8 and TRBJ2-7, reads GAGVSQSPRYKVAKRGQDVALRCDPISGHVSLFWYQQALGQGPEFLTYFQNEAQLDKSGLPSDRFFAERPEGSVSTLKIQRTQQEDSAVYLCASSQAGGTYEQYFGPGTRLTVT.

DNA of the CDR3: TGTGCCAGTAGAACCGGACAGGGTCACGGGGAGCTGTTTTTT. Protein sequence: CASRTGQGHGELFF. This chain joins TRBV19 and TRBJ2-2; 8 bases are shared with TRBD1. V trimming: 6 bases; J trimming: 7 bases; junction bases outside the gene matches: 7. The CDR3 length is 14 residues. CDR1 and CDR2 (germline): LNHDA, SQIVND (reference sequence).